Listed below are T cell receptor beta chains from one sample, sequenced in a study of blood T cell repertoires in COVID-19. The data were produced by immunoSEQ multiplex PCR, yet TCRdb's version contains in-frame clones alone and is incomplete. The sample holds about 34,000 clones, approximately 82% seen once. The sample consisted of peripheral blood. The receptors come from an elderly man with active or convalescent COVID-19. The CDR3 runs from the conserved cysteine through the conserved F or W. The D gene is left open where the match is weak. Size tells how often a clone was seen (once, few, many) or the class of an expanded clone, and some rows leave it out.

>TRBJ2-1|-|TRBV7-2|15|-
TGTGCCAGCAGCTTAGGAGGTTGGCGGCCGGTGGAGCAGTTCTTC
CASSLGGWRPVEQFF
>TRBJ2-1|TRBD1|TRBV11-2|16|-
TGTGCCAGCAGCTCAGGGGGACAACTCCCCTACAATGAGCAGTTCTTC
CASSSGGQLPYNEQFF
>TRBJ1-1|TRBD1|TRBV4-1|15|-
TGCGCCAGCAGCCGGCCTGACAGGGTGGACACTGAAGCTTTCTTT
CASSRPDRVDTEAFF
>TRBJ2-1|TRBD2|TRBV10-3|19|once
TGTGCCATCAGTGAGTCGGTAGTAGTATCGCGGGAGGGCCGGCGTGAGCAGTTCTTC
CAISESVVVSREGRREQFF
>TRBJ2-3|-|TRBV5-1|15|-
TGCGCCAGCAGCTTGGGGGGCAGTAGCACAGATACGCAGTATTTT
CASSLGGSSTDTQYF
>TRBJ1-5|-|TRBV28|15|once
TGTGCCAGCAGTTCGCCGGACAGTATCGGTCAGCCCCAGCATTTT
CASSSPDSIGQPQHF
>TRBJ1-1|-|TRBV21-1|16|-
TGTGCCAGCAGCTTCCGGACAGGGAAAGCGAACACTGAAGCTTTCTTT
CASSFRTGKANTEAFF
>TRBJ2-7|-|TRBV4-3|13|-
TGCGCCAGCAGCCAAGTCAGGGGATACGAGCAGTACTTC
CASSQVRGYEQYF
>TRBJ2-1|TRBD1|TRBV5-1|15|-
TGCGCCAGCAGCATCGGACAGGGGTTGTACAATGAGCAGTTCTTC
CASSIGQGLYNEQFF
>TRBJ1-1|-|TRBV6-2/TRBV6-3|14|-
TGTGCCAGCAGTTACTTTACAGTGAACACTGAAGCTTTCTTT
CASSYFTVNTEAFF
>TRBJ2-7|TRBD2|TRBV18|14|-
TGTGCCAGCTCGGAGGGACTAGCGGGTTACGAGCAGTACTTC
CASSEGLAGYEQYF
>TRBJ2-5|TRBD1|TRBV7-2|14|once
TGTGCCAGCAGCTTTCAACAGGGGGGAGAGACCCAGTACTTC
CASSFQQGGETQYF
>TRBJ2-7|TRBD1|TRBV13|14|-
TGTGCCAGCAGCTTAGTGGGACAGCCCTACGAGCAGTACTTC
CASSLVGQPYEQYF
>TRBJ1-2|-|TRBV6-1|15|-
TGTGCCAGCAGTGAGGAAGGGGGTTTAAGGGGTGGCTACACCTTC
CASSEEGGLRGGYTF
>TRBJ2-1|-|TRBV18|17|-
TGTGCCAGCTCTCCCACGGGAAGGGGAGGCTCCTACAATGAGCAGTTCTTC
CASSPTGRGGSYNEQFF
>TRBJ2-2|TRBD1|TRBV19|17|few
TGTGCCAGTAGAGTATTCTTTGGGACAGAGCAAACCGGGGAGCTGTTTTTT
CASRVFFGTEQTGELFF
>TRBJ2-7|-|TRBV4-3|14|-
TGCGCCAGCAGCCAAGATCGGTTTTCTTACGAGCAGTACTTC
CASSQDRFSYEQYF
>TRBJ2-3|TRBD2|TRBV3-1/TRBV3-2|19|-
TGTGCCAGCAGCCTCCGGGTGGCCCTGACGCGGGAGGGCCCAGATACGCAGTATTTT
CASSLRVALTREGPDTQYF
>TRBJ2-7|TRBD2|TRBV30|12|once
TGTGCCTGGGGCCGCGGGAGTTACGAGCAGTACTTC
CAWGRGSYEQYF
>TRBJ1-5|-|TRBV7-2|16|-
TGTGCCAGCAGCTTAGTGGTGGGCTTTAGCAATCAGCCCCAGCATTTT
CASSLVVGFSNQPQHF
>TRBJ2-6|-|TRBV13|20|once
TGTGCCAGCAGCTTAGTGGGGGCGTCCACTTTTTTTTCTGGGGCCAACGTCCTGACTTTC
CASSLVGASTFFSGANVLTF
>TRBJ2-7|-|TRBV7-9|14|-
TGTGCCAGCAGCTTAGGACGTGGGCCGTACGAGCAGTACTTC
CASSLGRGPYEQYF
>TRBJ2-1|-|TRBV16|12|-
TGTGCCAGCAGCCAATCCCCCCCAGAGCAGTTCTTC
CASSQSPPEQFF
>TRBJ2-2|-|TRBV28|17|once
TGTGCCAGCAGTCCAATAGAGACTTTAACCAACACCGGGGAGCTGTTTTTT
CASSPIETLTNTGELFF
>TRBJ2-3|-|TRBV2|15|-
TGTGCCAGCAGTGAATCCCGGGAGTCCCCAGATACGCAGTATTTT
CASSESRESPDTQYF